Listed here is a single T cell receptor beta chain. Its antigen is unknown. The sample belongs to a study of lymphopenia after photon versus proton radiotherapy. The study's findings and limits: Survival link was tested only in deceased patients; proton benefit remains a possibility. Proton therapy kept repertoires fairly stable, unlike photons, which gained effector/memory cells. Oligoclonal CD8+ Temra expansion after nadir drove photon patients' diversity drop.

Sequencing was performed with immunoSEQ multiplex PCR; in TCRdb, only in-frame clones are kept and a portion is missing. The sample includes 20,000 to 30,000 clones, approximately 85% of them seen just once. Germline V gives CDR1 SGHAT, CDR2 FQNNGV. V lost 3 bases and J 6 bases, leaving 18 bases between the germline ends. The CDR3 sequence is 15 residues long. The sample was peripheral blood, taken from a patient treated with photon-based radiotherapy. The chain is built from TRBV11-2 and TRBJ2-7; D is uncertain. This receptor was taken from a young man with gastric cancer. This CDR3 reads CASSLSPRDPGEQYF. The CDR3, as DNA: TGTGCCAGCAGCTTGTCGCCCCGTGACCCCGGCGAGCAGTACTTC.